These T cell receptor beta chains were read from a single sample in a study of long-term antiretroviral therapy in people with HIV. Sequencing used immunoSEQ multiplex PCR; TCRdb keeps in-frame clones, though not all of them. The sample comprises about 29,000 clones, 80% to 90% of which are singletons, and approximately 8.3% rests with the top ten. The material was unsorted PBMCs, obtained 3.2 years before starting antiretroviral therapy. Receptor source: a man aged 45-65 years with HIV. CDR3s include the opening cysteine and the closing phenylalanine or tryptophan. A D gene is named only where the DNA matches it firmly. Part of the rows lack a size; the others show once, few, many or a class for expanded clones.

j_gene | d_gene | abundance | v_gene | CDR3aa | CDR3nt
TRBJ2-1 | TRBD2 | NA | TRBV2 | CASWTSGGRNTPGQFF | TGTGCCAGCTGGACTAGCGGGGGGCGTAACACCCCGGGGCAGTTCTTC
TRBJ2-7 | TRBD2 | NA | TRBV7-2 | CASRPRLAGGYEQYF | TGTGCCAGCAGACCTAGACTAGCGGGGGGCTACGAGCAGTACTTC
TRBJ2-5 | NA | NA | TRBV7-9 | CASSLKDGTLQETQYF | TGTGCCAGCAGCCTAAAGGACGGGACCCTACAAGAGACCCAGTACTTC
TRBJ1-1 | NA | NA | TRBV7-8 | CASSPGRKEAFF | TGTGCCAGCAGCCCGGGACGGAAGGAAGCTTTCTTT
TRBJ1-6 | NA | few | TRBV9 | CASSPRQENSPLHF | TGTGCCAGCAGCCCTCGACAGGAGAATTCACCCCTCCACTTT
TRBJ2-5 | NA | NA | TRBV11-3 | CASSFLERETQYF | TGTGCCAGCAGCTTCCTCGAGAGGGAGACCCAGTACTTC
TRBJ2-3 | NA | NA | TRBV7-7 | CASSTGGVGTDTQYF | TGTGCTAGCAGCACCGGAGGGGTAGGAACAGATACGCAGTATTTT
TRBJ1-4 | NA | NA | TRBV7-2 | CASSLEGRSREKLFF | TGTGCCAGCAGCTTAGAAGGCAGGAGCCGTGAAAAACTGTTTTTT
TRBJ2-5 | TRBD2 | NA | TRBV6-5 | CASTETGGAKTQYF | TGTGCCAGCACCGAAACCGGGGGGGCCAAGACCCAGTACTTC
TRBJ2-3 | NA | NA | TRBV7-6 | CASSSRRTDTQYF | TGTGCCAGCAGCTCCCGACGCACAGATACGCAGTATTTT
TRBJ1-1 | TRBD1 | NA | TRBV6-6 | CASSSQQGEAEAFF | TGTGCCAGCAGTTCCCAACAGGGGGAGGCTGAAGCTTTCTTT
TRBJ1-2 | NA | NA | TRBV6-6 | CASSYDSYYGYTF | TGTGCCAGCAGTTACGACAGCTACTATGGCTACACCTTC
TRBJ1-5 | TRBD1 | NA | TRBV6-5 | CASSPGTAAGQPQHF | TGTGCCAGCAGTCCGGGGACAGCCGCAGGTCAGCCCCAGCATTTT
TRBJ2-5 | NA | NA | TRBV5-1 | CASRVAQGWETQYF | TGCGCCAGCAGGGTTGCGCAAGGGTGGGAGACCCAGTACTTC
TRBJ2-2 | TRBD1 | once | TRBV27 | CASSWGTGGDTGELFF | TGTGCCAGCAGTTGGGGGACAGGGGGGGACACCGGGGAGCTGTTTTTT
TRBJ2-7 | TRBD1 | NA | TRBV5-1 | CASSLGTGISYEQYF | TGCGCCAGCAGCTTGGGGACAGGGATCTCCTACGAGCAGTACTTC
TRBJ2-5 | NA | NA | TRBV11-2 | CASRDTRTAGETQYF | TGTGCCAGCAGAGATACGCGGACTGCAGGGGAGACCCAGTACTTC
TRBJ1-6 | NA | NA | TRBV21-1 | CASRRRPVRPYNSPLHF | TGTGCCAGCAGACGTCGTCCCGTCCGTCCCTATAATTCACCCCTCCACTTT
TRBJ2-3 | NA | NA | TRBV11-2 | CASSLSRTDTQYF | TGTGCCAGCAGCTTATCCCGCACAGATACGCAGTATTTT
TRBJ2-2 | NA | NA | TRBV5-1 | CASSLTDPNTGELFF | TGCGCCAGCAGCTTGACAGACCCAAACACCGGGGAGCTGTTTTTT
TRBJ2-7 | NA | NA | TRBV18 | CASSPGTAFYEQYF | TGTGCCAGCTCACCCGGGACGGCGTTTTACGAGCAGTACTTC
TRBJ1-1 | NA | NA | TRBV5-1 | CASSLVLLALGTEAFF | TGCGCCAGCAGCTTGGTACTGCTGGCACTCGGCACTGAAGCTTTCTTT
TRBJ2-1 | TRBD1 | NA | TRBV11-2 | CASSLSGGARNEQFF | TGTGCCAGCAGCTTATCAGGGGGCGCGCGGAATGAGCAGTTCTTC
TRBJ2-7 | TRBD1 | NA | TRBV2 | CASSPAGQVFYEQYF | TGTGCCAGCAGCCCGGCGGGACAGGTGTTCTACGAGCAGTACTTC
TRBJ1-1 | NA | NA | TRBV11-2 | CASSLWLENTEAFF | TGTGCCAGCAGCTTATGGTTAGAGAACACTGAAGCTTTCTTT
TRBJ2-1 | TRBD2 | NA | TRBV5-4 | CASSSSGGPLRGNEQFF | TGTGCCAGCAGCTCATCGGGGGGGCCCCTAAGGGGCAATGAGCAGTTCTTC
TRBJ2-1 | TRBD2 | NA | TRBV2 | CASRGTSGRIGSYNEQFF | TGTGCCAGCAGGGGGACTAGCGGGAGAATTGGGTCCTACAATGAGCAGTTCTTC
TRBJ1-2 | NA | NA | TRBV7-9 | CASSLGPESGYTF | TGTGCCAGCAGCTTAGGACCAGAAAGCGGCTACACCTTC
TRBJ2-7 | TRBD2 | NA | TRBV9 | CASSVLPGLAGEQYF | TGTGCCAGCAGCGTACTTCCGGGACTAGCGGGCGAGCAGTACTTC
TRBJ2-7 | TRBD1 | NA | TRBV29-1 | CSVVGQAYYEQYF | TGCAGCGTTGTGGGACAGGCTTACTACGAGCAGTACTTC
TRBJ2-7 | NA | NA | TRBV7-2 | CASSFSAEVGEQYF | TGTGCCAGCAGCTTTAGCGCGGAAGTAGGTGAGCAGTACTTC
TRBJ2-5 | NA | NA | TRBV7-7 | CASSLRQTGQETQYF | TGTGCTAGCAGCTTGAGACAGACCGGCCAAGAGACCCAGTACTTC
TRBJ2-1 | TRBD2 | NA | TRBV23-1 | CASSYTGLAGDNEQFF | TGCGCCAGCAGTTATACTGGACTAGCGGGAGACAATGAGCAGTTCTTC
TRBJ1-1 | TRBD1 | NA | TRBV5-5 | CASSPDRGRGGTEAFF | TGTGCCAGCAGCCCGGACAGGGGGCGCGGGGGGACTGAAGCTTTCTTT
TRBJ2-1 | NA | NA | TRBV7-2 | CASSRSRLHEQFF | TGTGCCAGCAGCCGAAGCCGACTCCATGAGCAGTTCTTC
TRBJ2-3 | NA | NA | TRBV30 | CAQRRRTDTQYF | TGTGCCCAACGCCGGCGTACAGATACGCAGTATTTT
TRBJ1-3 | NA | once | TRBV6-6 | CASSDWPHSGNTIYF | TGTGCCAGCAGCGACTGGCCCCACTCTGGAAACACCATATATTTT
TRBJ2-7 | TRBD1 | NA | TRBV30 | CAWSGPGQGKYF | TGTGCCTGGAGTGGGCCGGGACAGGGGAAGTACTTC
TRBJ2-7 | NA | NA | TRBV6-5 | CASSFTPEYEQYF | TGTGCCAGCAGTTTTACTCCCGAGTACGAGCAGTACTTC
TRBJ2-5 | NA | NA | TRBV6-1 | CASVLFIAVQETQYF | TGTGCCAGCGTGCTCTTCATAGCTGTCCAAGAGACCCAGTACTTC
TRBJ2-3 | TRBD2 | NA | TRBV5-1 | CASSYSGVTTDTQYF | TGCGCCAGCAGCTATAGCGGGGTGACCACAGATACGCAGTATTTT
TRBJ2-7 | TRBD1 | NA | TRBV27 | CASRPTGGPYEQYF | TGTGCCAGCAGACCTACAGGGGGCCCCTACGAGCAGTACTTC
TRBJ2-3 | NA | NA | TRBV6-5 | CASSYGMGLPADTQYF | TGTGCCAGCAGTTACGGTATGGGGCTTCCCGCAGATACGCAGTATTTT
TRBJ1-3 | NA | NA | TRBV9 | CASSVYPGSGNTIYF | TGTGCCAGCAGCGTATACCCGGGCTCTGGAAACACCATATATTTT